At least ten counts were recorded for the clone carrying this TCR beta chain. Antigen: not known. This specimen belongs to a study of CD8+CD57+ T cells in acquired aplastic anemia. At the level of the study: Isolated CD4+ and CD8+ cells, once sorted, yielded DNA averaging around 3.1 ug. The study, taken as a whole, reports: No significant difference in CD8+ Simpson's diversity was found between patients and controls. Researchers report that around 30 CD8+ CDR3 sequences appeared in both patients and controls.

Only patients with CD8+CD57+ cell expansion on flow cytometry were chosen for sequencing. Blood was sampled before the patients had received any therapy. According to the study, genomic DNA was the template for TCR beta VDJ and CDR3 profiling. TCRdb ran MiXCR on the reads and lists one entry per CDR3 protein. The sample contains some 180,000 distinct CDR3 sequences, about 44% of which appear only once. The germline CDR1 and CDR2 sequences are SGHRS and YFSETQ. V shed 0 bases and J shed 4 bases, with 19 bases lying between them. The CDR3 extends over 17 amino acids. The sequencing input was sorted CD4+, CD8+, or CD8+CD57+ T cells (not recorded which) from PBMCs. The J gene is TRBJ1-1, the V gene TRBV5-1; no clear D. This TCR derives from a human donor with aplastic anemia. CDR3 in amino acids: CASSLAANRNLITEAFF. The DNA of the CDR3 is TGCGCCAGCAGCTTGGCCGCCAACCGGAATTTGATCACTGAAGCTTTCTTT.